This TCR beta chain was captured in a study of blood T cell repertoires in COVID-19. V dropped 1 base and J dropped 7 bases, with 13 bases sitting between them. Germline CDR1 reads LNHNV; CDR2 reads YYDKDF (reference sequence). The CDR3 spans 14 residues. Clones were sequenced by immunoSEQ multiplex PCR, and TCRdb holds only the in-frame ones, with some missing. This table holds a few hundred thousand clones, roughly nine tenths found once. The chain uses TRBV15 and TRBJ2-5; D may be TRBD2 (6 bases). The source of this sequence is a woman aged 45-65 years in a cohort exposed to, infected with or recovered from COVID-19 (not recorded which). Sequencing was carried out using PBMCs or T cells enriched from blood (not recorded which). The CDR3 DNA reads as TGTGCCACCAGCAGAGGAGGCCCGGAGGGGACCCAGTACTTC. It codes for CATSRGGPEGTQYF.